The source of this T cell receptor (beta chain) is a study of T cells after posttransplantation cyclophosphamide. Regarding the study as a whole: Recipient CMV seropositivity and CMV reactivation strongly tracked TRB clonality. TRB overlap between skin or GI tissue T cells and blood was limited. Later blood repertoires were often dominated by clones from the donor CD8+ memory compartment.

On the day of bone marrow donation, the related graft donor provided peripheral blood. The CDR3 has 17 amino acids. CDR1 and CDR2 (germline): SGHDT, YYEEEE. V was pared by 5 bases and J by 7 bases, with 25 bases between. This clone was observed at least ten times. What it recognizes is unknown. Assay: immunoSEQ multiplex PCR; the TCRdb copy retains only in-frame clones and omits some. This table holds approximately 34,000 clones with no singletons; the top ten claim around 7%. The chain couples TRBV5-6 to TRBJ2-1; D is unresolved. This TCR was recovered from a woman in her forties or fifties in good health and a related stem cell transplant donor. The sequenced sample was PBMCs. CDR3 DNA sequence: TGTGCCAGCAGATCCCGGTCGGCGGTTACGCACCGGAATGAGCAGTTCTTC. Amino acid sequence: CASRSRSAVTHRNEQFF.